This T cell receptor beta chain derives from a study of cytomegalovirus exposure and HLA in healthy donors. Findings and limits, study-wide: The study carried out a later analysis of TCR beta sequences. It associated around 17,000 of them with specific HLA alleles at a false discovery rate of 0.05. Of the V segments, some could not be distinguished, including TRBV6-2 and TRBV6-3, and were excluded. As a later analysis revealed, most CMV-associated TCR beta chains appeared HLA-restricted.

Worth noting for this clone: Its specificity is unknown.

V shed 1 base, J shed 6 bases, and the junction held 10 bases outside the gene matches. The CDR3 is 18 residues long. The germline CDR1 and CDR2 sequences are SGHTA and FQGNSA. 13 Jbeta primers and 60 Vbeta primers were used for the PCR. Only in-frame clones appear in the TCRdb table, and some are missing; sequencing was by immunoSEQ multiplex PCR. The sample has tens of thousands of clones, more than 75% seen once; the top ten hold around 6%. The V and J genes are TRBV7-2 and TRBJ2-2, with 11 bases identical to TRBD1. Input material: PBMCs. This TCR was sampled from a male donor in good health and CMV-seronegative. CDR3 bases: TGTGCCAGCAGCTTAGGAGGTGGACAGGGGGCTTCAGCCGGGGAGCTGTTTTTT. Amino acid sequence: CASSLGGGQGASAGELFF.